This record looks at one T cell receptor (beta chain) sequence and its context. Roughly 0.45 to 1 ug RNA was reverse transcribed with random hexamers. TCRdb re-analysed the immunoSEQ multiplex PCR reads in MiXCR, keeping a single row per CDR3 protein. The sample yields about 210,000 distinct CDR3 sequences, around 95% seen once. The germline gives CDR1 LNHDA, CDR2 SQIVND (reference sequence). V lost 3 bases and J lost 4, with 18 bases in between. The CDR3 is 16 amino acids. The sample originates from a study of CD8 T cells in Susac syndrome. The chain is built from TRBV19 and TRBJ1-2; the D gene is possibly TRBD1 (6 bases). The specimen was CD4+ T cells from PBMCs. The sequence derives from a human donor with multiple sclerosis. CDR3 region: CASSIFGRTESYGYTF. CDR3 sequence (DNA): TGTGCCAGTAGTATCTTTGGCCGGACAGAGAGCTATGGCTACACCTTC.